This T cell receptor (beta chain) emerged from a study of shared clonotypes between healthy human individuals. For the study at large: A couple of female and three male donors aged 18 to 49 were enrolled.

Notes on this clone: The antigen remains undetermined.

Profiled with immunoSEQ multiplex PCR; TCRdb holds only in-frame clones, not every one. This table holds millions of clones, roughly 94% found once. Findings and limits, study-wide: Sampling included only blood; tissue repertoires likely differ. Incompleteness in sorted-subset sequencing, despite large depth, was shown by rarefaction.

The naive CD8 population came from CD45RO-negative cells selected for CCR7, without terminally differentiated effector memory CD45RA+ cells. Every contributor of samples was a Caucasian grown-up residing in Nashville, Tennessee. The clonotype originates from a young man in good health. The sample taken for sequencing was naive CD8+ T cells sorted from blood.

CDR3: CASSTLLAAQETQYF. The CDR3 nucleotides are TGTGCCAGCAGCACACTACTAGCGGCCCAAGAGACCCAGTACTTC. This rearrangement joins TRBV5-8 to TRBJ2-5; 8 nucleotides align to TRBD2. The CDR3 is 15 amino acids. The V and J ends lost 4 bases and 1 base, in that order; junction bases with no gene match: 6. The germline gives CDR1 SGHTS, CDR2 YDEGEE. The variable domain in full, completed from reference TRBV5-8 and TRBJ2-5, reads EAGVTQSPTHLIKTRGQQATLRCSPISGHTSVYWYQQALGLGLQFLLWYDEGEERNRGNFPPRFSGRQFPNYSSELNVNALELEDSALYLCASSTLLAAQETQYFGPGTRLLVL.